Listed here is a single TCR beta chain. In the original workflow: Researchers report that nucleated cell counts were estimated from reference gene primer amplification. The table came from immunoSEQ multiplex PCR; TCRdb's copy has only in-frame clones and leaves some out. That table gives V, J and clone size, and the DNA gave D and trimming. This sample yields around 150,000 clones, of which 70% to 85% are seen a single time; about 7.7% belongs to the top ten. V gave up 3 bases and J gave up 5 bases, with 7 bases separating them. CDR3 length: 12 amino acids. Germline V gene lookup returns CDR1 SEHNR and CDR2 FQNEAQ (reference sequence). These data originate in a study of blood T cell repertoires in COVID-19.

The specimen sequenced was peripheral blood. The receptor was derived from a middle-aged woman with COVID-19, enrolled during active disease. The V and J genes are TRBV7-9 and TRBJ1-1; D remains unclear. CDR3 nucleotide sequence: TGTGCCAGCAGCTTTCCCGGGACTGAAGCTTTCTTT. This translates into CASSFPGTEAFF.